This is a list of T cell receptor beta chains from one sample in a study of neurological immune-mediated disorders. TCRdb called the 5' RACE reads again in MiXCR, with one record for every CDR3 protein. The sample holds 55,000 to 65,000 distinct CDR3 sequences, around 3.8% seen once. The source material was PBMCs. These receptors were collected from a woman in her 50s with multiple sclerosis. CDR3s include the opening cysteine and the closing phenylalanine or tryptophan. The D gene is left open where the match is weak. Part of the rows lack a size; the others show once, few, many or a class for expanded clones.

d_gene	v_gene	j_gene	abundance	CDR3aa	CDR3nt
TRBD1	TRBV7-2	TRBJ2-7	many	CASSRQGASYEQYF	TGTGCCAGCAGCAGACAGGGGGCATCCTACGAGCAGTACTTC
.	TRBV7-8	TRBJ1-3	many	CASSLGEALFSGNTIYF	TGTGCCAGCAGCTTAGGGGAAGCGCTTTTCTCTGGAAACACCATATATTTT
TRBD1	TRBV7-2	TRBJ2-1	many	CASSSGPRQGKQFF	TGTGCCAGCAGCTCAGGACCAAGACAGGGCAAGCAGTTCTTC
TRBD2	TRBV5-1	TRBJ2-7	many	CASSQTLAGDEQYF	TGCGCCAGCAGCCAAACTCTAGCGGGAGACGAGCAGTACTTC
TRBD2	TRBV20-1	TRBJ2-1	.	CSAHPSLVAGGEQFF	TGCAGTGCACACCCCTCCTTGGTAGCGGGAGGTGAGCAGTTCTTC
.	TRBV7-9	TRBJ2-3	many	CASSFSFGRDTQYF	TGTGCCAGCAGCTTCTCGTTTGGAAGGGATACGCAGTATTTT
TRBD1	TRBV5-8	TRBJ1-2	many	CASSPRHRGLVGYTF	TGTGCCAGCAGCCCCCGACACAGGGGGCTCGTTGGCTACACCTTC
.	TRBV12-3/TRBV12-4	TRBJ2-7	.	CASSPGTASRVYPSYEQYF	TGTGCCAGCAGTCCCGGGACGGCCTCGCGGGTTTACCCCTCCTACGAGCAGTACTTC
.	TRBV20-1	TRBJ1-1	many	CSAKQDVNEAFF	TGCAGTGCTAAGCAAGACGTAAATGAAGCTTTCTTT
.	TRBV7-3	TRBJ2-2	many	CASSPTKGELFF	TGTGCCAGCAGCCCGACGAAAGGGGAGCTGTTTTTT
.	TRBV3-1	TRBJ1-5	many	CASSPDSTNQPQHF	TGTGCCAGCAGCCCCGACAGCACCAATCAGCCCCAGCATTTT
TRBD1	TRBV5-1	TRBJ2-1	.	CASRMDRGSSYNEQFF	TGCGCCAGCAGGATGGACAGGGGAAGCTCCTACAATGAGCAGTTCTTC
TRBD1	TRBV20-1	TRBJ1-2	many	CSAIHPRQGGGYTF	TGCAGTGCTATCCACCCTCGACAGGGGGGTGGCTACACCTTC
.	TRBV5-1	TRBJ2-5	.	CASRLAETQYF	TGCGCCAGCAGATTGGCGGAGACCCAGTACTTC
.	TRBV24-1	TRBJ2-7	many	CATSAGVTYEQYF	TGTGCCACCAGTGCAGGGGTCACCTACGAGCAGTACTTC
TRBD1	TRBV5-1	TRBJ1-4	many	CASKDRVGDNEKLFF	TGCGCCAGCAAAGACAGGGTTGGAGATAATGAAAAACTGTTTTTT
.	TRBV7-9	TRBJ2-1	many	CASSLAVAGTGYNEQFF	TGTGCCAGCAGCTTAGCCGTAGCCGGGACGGGATACAATGAGCAGTTCTTC
.	TRBV19	TRBJ2-7	many	CASSVQATYEQYF	TGTGCCAGTAGTGTGCAGGCGACCTACGAGCAGTACTTC
.	TRBV27	TRBJ1-5	.	CASSLKGDQPQNF	TGTGCCAGCAGTTTAAAGGGGGATCAGCCCCAGAATTTT
.	TRBV5-6	TRBJ1-1	many	CASTPRRGDTEAFF	TGTGCCAGCACCCCGAGGAGGGGGGACACTGAAGCTTTCTTT
.	TRBV9	TRBJ1-5	many	CASSVEGGIQPQHF	TGTGCCAGCAGCGTAGAAGGGGGGATTCAGCCCCAGCATTTT
.	TRBV29-1	TRBJ1-4	many	CSVCQNNEKLFF	TGCAGCGTTTGTCAGAATAATGAAAAACTGTTTTTT
.	TRBV29-1	TRBJ2-5	many	CSVLTGTQYF	TGCAGCGTTTTAACGGGGACCCAGTACTTC
TRBD2	TRBV4-3	TRBJ2-1	many	CASSWGLAGGDNEQFF	TGCGCCAGCAGCTGGGGACTAGCGGGAGGGGACAATGAGCAGTTCTTC
.	TRBV14	TRBJ2-7	many	CASSQDFGPYYEQYF	TGTGCCAGCAGCCAAGATTTTGGCCCTTACTACGAGCAGTACTTC
.	TRBV20-1	TRBJ2-2	many	CSARVTVDGELFF	TGCAGTGCTAGAGTAACCGTGGACGGGGAGCTGTTTTTT
.	TRBV7-6	TRBJ2-7	many	CASSLEGVSSYEQYF	TGTGCCAGCAGCTTAGAGGGGGTAAGCTCCTACGAGCAGTACTTC
.	TRBV11-3	TRBJ1-4	many	CASSLNRVGLFF	TGTGCCAGCAGCTTAAACAGGGTGGGACTGTTTTTT
.	TRBV25-1	TRBJ1-6	many	CASRAKGLDSPLHF	TGTGCCAGCAGAGCGAAGGGCCTTGATTCACCCCTCCACTTT
TRBD1	TRBV25-1	TRBJ1-3	many	CASSDRQGNRNTIYF	TGTGCCAGCAGTGATCGACAGGGGAACAGAAACACCATATATTTT
.	TRBV7-9	TRBJ1-2	many	CASSLRDEIYGYTF	TGTGCCAGCAGCCTCCGGGACGAGATTTATGGCTACACCTTC
.	TRBV19	TRBJ2-1	.	CASSPHRPEGQNEQFF	TGTGCCAGTAGTCCCCATAGACCCGAAGGACAGAATGAGCAGTTCTTC
TRBD2	TRBV7-6	TRBJ2-1	many	CASSLLAGVIAYEQFF	TGTGCCAGCAGCCTACTAGCGGGAGTGATTGCGTATGAGCAGTTCTTC
.	TRBV11-3	TRBJ2-2	many	CASSLDPGLMTGELFF	TGTGCCAGCAGCTTAGATCCAGGACTCATGACCGGGGAGCTGTTTTTT
TRBD1	TRBV20-1	TRBJ2-5	many	CSARDPRTGRETQYF	TGCAGTGCTAGAGATCCCAGGACAGGGCGGGAGACCCAGTACTTC
.	TRBV5-1	TRBJ1-2	many	CASSLGRSYTF	TGCGCCAGCAGCTTGGGTCGGAGCTACACCTTC
TRBD1	TRBV7-6	TRBJ1-4	many	CASSLARQGASEKLFF	TGTGCCAGCAGCTTAGCGCGCCAGGGGGCAAGTGAAAAACTGTTTTTT
.	TRBV12-5	TRBJ1-1	many	CASGLIRTGVNTEAFF	TGTGCTAGTGGTTTGATCCGGACCGGCGTGAACACTGAAGCTTTCTTT
TRBD2	TRBV12-5	TRBJ2-1	many	CASGPPTSAHNEQFF	TGTGCTAGTGGTCCCCCGACTAGCGCCCACAATGAGCAGTTCTTC
.	TRBV6-2/TRBV6-3	TRBJ2-2	few	CASSYHGELFF	TGTGCCAGCAGTTACCACGGGGAGCTGTTTTTT
.	TRBV6-2/TRBV6-3	TRBJ2-2	many	CASSYSPGLSPGELFF	TGTGCCAGCAGTTACTCCCCCGGGCTATCCCCCGGGGAGCTGTTTTTT
TRBD2	TRBV18	TRBJ2-1	many	CASSPPSGVNEQFF	TGTGCCAGCTCACCACCTAGCGGGGTTAATGAGCAGTTCTTC
TRBD1	TRBV25-1	TRBJ2-1	many	CAAQGDSHEQFF	TGTGCCGCCCAGGGGGATAGCCATGAGCAGTTCTTC
.	TRBV5-6	TRBJ2-1	many	CASSEAGRGANEQFF	TGTGCCAGCAGCGAGGCCGGCCGGGGGGCTAATGAGCAGTTCTTC
.	TRBV7-2	TRBJ1-1	many	CASTRPEPGPAFF	TGTGCCAGCACCCGTCCCGAACCCGGGCCCGCTTTCTTT
.	TRBV5-6	TRBJ1-1	many	CASSARDLSSLNTEAFF	TGTGCCAGCAGCGCTCGGGACCTCAGTTCCCTGAACACTGAAGCTTTCTTT
.	TRBV20-1	TRBJ2-1	many	CSARVGVQGGYNEQFF	TGCAGTGCTAGAGTGGGGGTCCAGGGTGGGTACAATGAGCAGTTCTTC
.	TRBV5-6	TRBJ2-1	many	CASSTGTSNEQFF	TGTGCCAGCAGCACCGGGACAAGCAATGAGCAGTTCTTC
TRBD2	TRBV7-2	TRBJ2-1	many	CASSPRTSGSRYNEQFF	TGTGCCAGCAGCCCGAGGACTAGCGGGAGTCGCTACAATGAGCAGTTCTTC
TRBD2	TRBV29-1	TRBJ2-1	.	CSVEGFSGRATFF	TGCAGCGTTGAGGGGTTTAGCGGGAGGGCCACATTCTTC
.	TRBV4-2	TRBJ1-2	many	CASSQDLAGLEGPIRGGYTF	TGTGCCAGCAGCCAAGATTTGGCGGGCCTGGAGGGCCCGATCCGCGGGGGCTACACCTTC
.	TRBV15	TRBJ2-4	many	CATGQEGDLAKNIQYF	TGTGCCACCGGACAGGAGGGAGATCTAGCCAAAAACATTCAGTACTTC